The 18 T cell receptor beta chains listed next were all sequenced from one sample in a study of T cell repertoires in cytomegalovirus infection. TCRdb re-derived calls from the reads in MiXCR, one entry per CDR3 protein. The sample gives hundreds of thousands of distinct CDR3 sequences, under 40% of which show up once; roughly 15% is in the top ten. Sequencing used PBMCs. These receptors were collected from a human donor in good health (CMV status not recorded). Some clones in this sample may be carry-over from other donors' samples.

This clonotype has just a few counts. The chain combines TRBV19 with TRBJ1-5; weak D call: TRBD1 (6 bases). The CDR3 has 13 residues. Germline CDR1 reads LNHDA; CDR2 reads SQIVND (reference sequence). Trimming shortened V by 4 bases and J by 7 bases, and 11 bases separated the two germline ends. CDR3 coding DNA: TGTGCCAGTAGTAGGGCCAGGGGCCAGCCCCAGCATTTT. Translating it yields CASSRARGQPQHF.

CDR3 sequence reads: CARGTSTDTQYF. The CDR3 DNA reads TGCGCACGGGGTACTAGCACAGATACGCAGTATTTT. This chain joins TRBV20-1 and TRBJ2-3, with D tentatively TRBD2 (5 bases). Per germline, CDR1 DFQATT and CDR2 SNEGSKA (reference sequence). The CDR3 is 12 residues long.

In regard to this clonotype: The junction departs from the called germline gene at one end, perhaps through a read error. The chain joins TRBV19 to TRBJ1-6; the match to TRBD1 covers 9 bases. CDR3 size: 18 residues. CDR1 is LNHDA and CDR2 is SQIVND in the germline V gene (reference sequence). In nucleotides, the CDR3 is TGTGCCAGTAGTCCACTCCGGGACAGGGTATTGAAGGATTCACCCCTCCAATTT. This encodes CASSPLRDRVLKDSPLQF.

This rearrangement joins TRBV12-3 or TRBV12-4 to TRBJ1-1; TRBD1 agrees at 8 bases. The CDR3 sequence is 14 residues long. With 6 bases clipped from V and 13 bases from J, the junction kept 16 bases outside the gene matches. The CDR3 nucleotides read TGTGCCAGCAGCCACAGGACAGGGTCTCCATCGGGTTTCTTT. It specifies CASSHRTGSPSGFF.

This clonotype was counted only a few times. The chain carries TRBV4-3 and TRBJ1-1, with D hard to call. The CDR3 runs to 16 residues. V lost 0 bases and J 0 bases, leaving 11 bases between the germline ends. Germline V lookup: CDR1 LGHNA, CDR2 YSLEER. Here the CDR3 reads CASSQEAVRMNTEAFF. DNA of the CDR3: TGCGCCAGCAGCCAAGAGGCCGTCAGGATGAACACTGAAGCTTTCTTT.

This clonotype was observed at least ten times. This rearrangement joins TRBV11-2 to TRBJ2-7, with 11 nucleotides matching TRBD2. The J segment lost 3 bases and the V segment lost 7 bases, leaving 5 bases of the junction unmatched. The CDR3 totals 14 residues. The germline V gene has CDR1 SGHAT and CDR2 FQNNGV. The CDR3 reads CASTPGTSGYEQYF. The CDR3 DNA follows: TGTGCCAGCACTCCCGGGACTAGCGGCTACGAGCAGTACTTC. Supplemented by reference TRBV11-2 and TRBJ2-7, the full variable domain reads EAGVAQSPRYKIIEKRQSVAFWCNPISGHATLYWYQQILGQGPKLLIQFQNNGVVDDSQLPKDRFSAERLKGVDSTLKIQPAKLEDSAVYLCASTPGTSGYEQYFGPGTRLTVT.

Only a few counts were recorded for this clonotype. J is TRBJ1-1 and V is TRBV27, with TRBD1 as a possible D gene (6 bases). CDR1 and CDR2 (germline): MNHEY, SMNVEV (reference sequence). Trimming cost V 4 bases and J 1 base, with 13 bases left between them. The CDR3 contains 15 residues. Here the CDR3 reads CASSSDRRTNTEAFF. In DNA form, the CDR3 reads TGTGCCAGCAGTTCGGACAGACGGACGAACACTGAAGCTTTCTTT.

In the case of this clonotype: One end of the junction is discordant with germline, which a read error may explain. V usage is TRBV6-6 and J usage is TRBJ2-5, with D perhaps matching TRBD1 (5 bases). The germline gives CDR1 MNHNY, CDR2 SVGAGI (reference sequence). This CDR3 is built from 14 residues. The CDR3 sequence: CASSQGSKHETQDF. CDR3 DNA: TGTGCCAGCAGCCAGGGCAGCAAACACGAGACCCAGGACTTC.

This clonotype was detected many times. The chain combines TRBV7-6 with TRBJ2-5; 11 nucleotides align to TRBD2. The CDR3 length is 19 residues. After removal of 5 bases from V and 4 bases from J, the junction contained 18 bases not matched to a gene. The germline CDR1 and CDR2 sequences are SGHVS and FNYEAQ. The CDR3 region has the DNA TGTGCCAGCAGCACACCTATAGCGGGGGGGAACCCCAGGGGAGAGACCCAGTACTTC. As protein: CASSTPIAGGNPRGETQYF.

The sample holds many counts of this clonotype. This chain connects TRBV7-2 to TRBJ1-1; possible D gene TRBD1, 6 bases. The length of the CDR3 is 14 residues. The germline CDR1 and CDR2 sequences are SGHTA and FQGNSA. The V end lost 2 bases, the J end lost 4 bases, and 11 bases lay between the germline ends. As DNA, the CDR3 is TGTGCCAGCAGCTTACCAGGGGTGGGCACTGAAGCTTTCTTT. Amino acids: CASSLPGVGTEAFF.

The genes are TRBV19 and TRBJ2-1, with D possibly called TRBD1 or TRBD2 (6 bases each). V was shortened by 7 bases and J by 2 bases, with 12 bases between the two germline ends. The germline CDR1 and CDR2 sequences are LNHDA and SQIVND (reference sequence). The CDR3 totals 14 residues. For the CDR3, the DNA is TGTGCCAGTACCCCACGGGGGCCCTACAATGAGCAGTTCTTC. This codes for CASTPRGPYNEQFF.

This clonotype has a count of ten or more. The J gene is TRBJ2-5, the V gene TRBV4-1; D uncertain. The V gene lost 0 bases and the J gene lost 7 bases, with 15 bases spanning the gap. Looked up from germline, CDR1 is MGHRA and CDR2 is YSYEKL. The CDR3 has 15 amino acids. The CDR3 region is CASSQEISGPGTQYF. CDR3 nucleotide sequence: TGCGCCAGCAGCCAAGAAATCTCAGGACCGGGGACCCAGTACTTC.

This clonotype was counted between two and nine times. The chain carries TRBV12-3 or TRBV12-4 and TRBJ1-3; D gene unclear. The CDR3 contains 15 residues. The V end lost 5 bases, the J end lost 0 bases, and 11 bases lay between the germline ends. The CDR3 protein is CASSPRRTSGNTIYF. The CDR3 region has the DNA TGTGCCAGCAGTCCCCGACGGACCTCTGGAAACACCATATATTTT.

This clonotype was found once. The V call is TRBV29-1, the J call TRBJ2-5, with 11 bases fitting TRBD2. The CDR3 is 13 residues long. Germline V gives CDR1 SQVTM, CDR2 ANQGSEA. The V gene end was trimmed by 8 bases and the J gene end by 3 bases; junction bases not matched to a gene: 5. The CDR3 DNA follows: TGCAGCATTCAGACTAGCGGGAAAGAGACCCAGTACTTC. Translation gives CSIQTSGKETQYF.

This clonotype came up a few times. The V call is TRBV20-1, the J call TRBJ1-2; 7 bases align to TRBD1. From germline, CDR1 is DFQATT and CDR2 SNEGSKA (reference sequence). This CDR3 is built from 13 residues. Losses at the gene ends were 3 bases for V and 1 base for J; bases not matched to a gene: 2. The CDR3 reads CSASGTDNYGYTF. As DNA, the CDR3 is TGCAGTGCTAGTGGGACAGATAACTATGGCTACACCTTC.

This clonotype occurred many times. The V call is TRBV12-3 or TRBV12-4, the J call TRBJ2-7, with 8 bases identical to TRBD2. This CDR3 spans 14 amino acids. The ends lost 7 bases at V and 4 bases at J; junction bases unmatched: 9. The CDR3 sequence: CASTGGGGRYEQYF. CDR3 coding DNA: TGTGCCAGCACCGGGGGGGGAGGGCGATACGAGCAGTACTTC.

This clonotype came up many times. V and J are TRBV7-2 and TRBJ1-5; D remains unclear. The CDR3 sequence is 13 residues long. The ends were cut back, 5 bases at V and 5 bases at J, with 10 bases in the middle. CDR1 SGHTA and CDR2 FQGNSA come from the germline V gene. DNA of the CDR3: TGTGCCAGCAGCCCGGAGAGAGATCAGCCCCAGCATTTT. It yields the protein CASSPERDQPQHF. The complete variable domain, with remaining parts taken from reference TRBV7-2 and TRBJ1-5, reads GAGVSQSPSNKVTEKGKDVELRCDPISGHTALYWYRQSLGQGLEFLIYFQGNSAPDKSGLPSDRFSAERTGGSVSTLTIQRTQQEDSAVYLCASSPERDQPQHFGDGTRLSIL.

This clonotype occurred a few times. The rearrangement links TRBV4-1 to TRBJ2-1; D is ambiguous. The CDR3 totals 12 residues. In germline, CDR1 is MGHRA, CDR2 YSYEKL. The V end was cut by 3 bases, the J end by 8 bases, with 8 bases between. As DNA, the CDR3 is TGCGCCAGCAGCCAGATCGGAGATGAGCAGTTCTTC. Translation: CASSQIGDEQFF.